This is a list of T cell receptor beta chains from one sample in a study of blood T cell repertoires in COVID-19. TCRdb keeps only in-frame clones here, not all; method: immunoSEQ multiplex PCR. This table holds some 77,000 clones, 90% found once. The sample was peripheral blood. The receptors here all came from a woman aged 80 or over with active or convalescent COVID-19. Both conserved end residues are part of each CDR3. D genes are given only for firm matches. Clone sizes are given selectively: once, few, many, or a class where the clone is expanded.

D gene	V gene	clone size	J gene	CDR3 protein	CDR3 DNA
TRBD1	TRBV6-5	.	TRBJ2-1	CASREGQGYNEQFF	TGTGCCAGCAGGGAGGGACAGGGCTACAATGAGCAGTTCTTC
TRBD2	TRBV6-6	once	TRBJ2-3	CASSPLAGGLTDTQYF	TGTGCCAGCAGCCCACTAGCGGGAGGGCTCACAGATACGCAGTATTTT
TRBD1	TRBV6-6	.	TRBJ1-5	CASRDGTGDGQPQHF	TGTGCCAGCAGGGACGGGACAGGGGATGGTCAGCCCCAGCATTTT
.	TRBV4-1	.	TRBJ2-1	CASSQDSGSYNEQFF	TGCGCCAGCAGCCAAGATTCGGGATCCTACAATGAGCAGTTCTTC
TRBD1	TRBV10-3	.	TRBJ1-6	CAISEGTGGDSPLHF	TGTGCCATCAGTGAGGGGACAGGGGGAGATTCACCCCTCCACTTT
TRBD1	TRBV28	.	TRBJ1-1	CASSPQSPTGALNTEAFF	TGTGCCAGCAGTCCACAGTCACCGACAGGGGCCCTGAACACTGAAGCTTTCTTT
TRBD1	TRBV6-4	.	TRBJ1-1	CASRGTGRIAFF	TGTGCCAGCCGAGGGACAGGTCGAATTGCTTTCTTT
TRBD1	TRBV5-1	few	TRBJ2-2	CASSWRTGDTGELFF	TGCGCCAGCAGCTGGAGGACAGGGGACACCGGGGAGCTGTTTTTT
.	TRBV15	.	TRBJ2-1	CATSREGEGDNEQFF	TGTGCCACCAGCAGAGAGGGGGAGGGGGACAATGAGCAGTTCTTC
TRBD2	TRBV28	.	TRBJ2-7	CASCINLASGSTSYEQYF	TGTGCCAGCTGTATTAATTTAGCTAGCGGGAGCACGTCCTACGAGCAGTACTTC
.	TRBV2	.	TRBJ2-2	CASSESWQANTGELFF	TGTGCCAGCAGTGAATCTTGGCAGGCTAACACCGGGGAGCTGTTTTTT
.	TRBV19	.	TRBJ1-2	CASSFPRDTGYTF	TGTGCCAGTAGTTTCCCACGGGACACCGGCTACACCTTC
TRBD1	TRBV7-6	.	TRBJ2-1	CASSLVRTGCNEQFF	TGTGCCAGCAGCTTAGTTCGGACAGGCTGCAATGAGCAGTTCTTC
TRBD2	TRBV30	.	TRBJ2-4	CAWSDRTRLSIQYF	TGTGCCTGGAGTGACAGGACTAGGTTATCCATTCAGTACTTC
.	TRBV10-2	.	TRBJ2-3	CASSDPRGGGPDTQYF	TGCGCCAGCAGCGACCCCAGGGGCGGGGGCCCAGATACGCAGTATTTT
TRBD1	TRBV7-6	once	TRBJ1-2	CASSSQGDRGPYYVGYTF	TGTGCCAGCAGCTCGCAAGGGGACAGGGGACCCTACTATGTAGGCTACACCTTC
.	TRBV28	.	TRBJ1-5	CASSFLDPQGFGLWDQPQHF	TGTGCCAGCAGTTTCCTTGATCCACAGGGTTTCGGGCTCTGGGATCAGCCCCAGCATTTT
.	TRBV7-9	.	TRBJ2-7	CASSLSRNEQYF	TGTGCCAGCAGCTTATCGCGGAACGAGCAGTACTTC
.	TRBV6-2/TRBV6-3	.	TRBJ1-5	CASSYSSRAGNQPQHF	TGTGCCAGCAGTTACTCGAGCAGGGCGGGCAATCAGCCCCAGCATTTT
.	TRBV11-2	.	TRBJ1-1	CASSLGREAFF	TGTGCCAGCAGCTTGGGGCGTGAAGCTTTCTTT
.	TRBV28	.	TRBJ2-7	CASSLTDSPSIYEQYF	TGTGCCAGCAGTTTAACGGACAGTCCATCAATCTACGAGCAGTACTTC
TRBD1	TRBV28	.	TRBJ2-7	CASRGLGTGGSYEQYF	TGTGCCAGCAGGGGACTGGGGACAGGGGGCTCCTACGAGCAGTACTTC
TRBD2	TRBV7-2	.	TRBJ2-2	CASSPRTSGISTGELFF	TGTGCCAGCAGCCCGCGGACTAGCGGGATTTCGACCGGGGAGCTGTTTTTT
TRBD2	TRBV27	.	TRBJ2-1	CASSLVYSGRAIGSYNEQFF	TGTGCCAGCAGTTTAGTTTATAGCGGGAGGGCCATTGGATCCTACAATGAGCAGTTCTTC
.	TRBV28	.	TRBJ1-5	CASRPMGGDYQPQHF	TGTGCCAGCAGGCCGATGGGAGGGGATTACCAGCCCCAGCATTTT
TRBD1	TRBV7-9	.	TRBJ1-1	CASSLRGQGTEAFF	TGTGCCAGCAGCTTAAGGGGGCAGGGGACTGAAGCTTTCTTT
TRBD1	TRBV19	once	TRBJ2-1	CASTGTGGFEQFF	TGTGCCAGTACCGGGACAGGGGGGTTTGAGCAGTTCTTC
TRBD1	TRBV2	.	TRBJ2-5	CASRNRDSGETQYF	TGTGCCAGCAGAAACCGGGACAGTGGGGAGACCCAGTACTTC
.	TRBV6-5	.	TRBJ1-5	CASRTGIRQPQHF	TGTGCCAGTCGCACGGGGATCAGGCAGCCCCAGCATTTT
TRBD1	TRBV5-1	.	TRBJ1-2	CASSLGTALTGGYTF	TGCGCCAGCAGCCTGGGGACAGCTCTTACGGGGGGCTACACCTTC
.	TRBV10-2	few	TRBJ1-5	CASAREGNQPQHF	TGCGCCAGCGCCAGGGAGGGCAATCAGCCCCAGCATTTT
.	TRBV18	.	TRBJ2-1	CASSPARYNEQFF	TGTGCCAGCTCACCAGCCAGATACAATGAGCAGTTCTTC
.	TRBV11-3	.	TRBJ2-5	CASSPSGQETQYF	TGTGCCAGCAGCCCAAGCGGTCAAGAGACCCAGTACTTC
.	TRBV9	.	TRBJ1-3	CASSVAATGGNTIYF	TGTGCCAGCAGCGTGGCAGCCACGGGGGGAAACACCATATATTTT
.	TRBV11-2	.	TRBJ1-6	CASSLEAGLLDNSPLHF	TGTGCCAGCAGCTTAGAGGCAGGTCTTTTGGATAATTCACCCCTCCACTTT
TRBD1	TRBV6-5	.	TRBJ1-3	CASSSRTGSGNTIYF	TGTGCCAGCAGTTCTCGGACAGGCTCTGGAAACACCATATATTTT
.	TRBV12-5	.	TRBJ1-1	CASGLSGGEAFF	TGTGCTAGTGGTTTGTCCGGAGGGGAAGCTTTCTTT
.	TRBV7-9	.	TRBJ2-4	CASSFRDIQYF	TGTGCCAGCAGCTTTCGGGACATTCAGTACTTC
TRBD2	TRBV5-1	.	TRBJ2-3	CASRQSGTSGKGTDTQYF	TGCGCCAGCAGACAGTCCGGGACTAGCGGGAAGGGGACAGATACGCAGTATTTT
TRBD1	TRBV28	.	TRBJ1-1	CASSHTTGAVSTEAFF	TGTGCCAGCAGTCATACTACAGGGGCGGTCTCCACTGAAGCTTTCTTT
.	TRBV5-1	.	TRBJ2-3	CASSFSRLNTDTQYF	TGCGCCAGCAGCTTCTCCAGGTTAAACACAGATACGCAGTATTTT
.	TRBV4-1	.	TRBJ2-5	CASSQERLQETQYF	TGCGCCAGCAGCCAAGAGAGGCTTCAAGAGACCCAGTACTTC
.	TRBV18	.	TRBJ1-1	CASSSGALYATEAFF	TGTGCCAGCTCATCCGGAGCCCTATACGCCACTGAAGCTTTCTTT
.	TRBV10-3	.	TRBJ1-2	CAISETAEYGYTF	TGTGCCATCAGTGAGACGGCGGAATATGGCTACACCTTC
TRBD1	TRBV6-6	.	TRBJ1-2	CASSSPGTGDWGYTF	TGTGCCAGCAGTTCTCCCGGGACAGGGGATTGGGGCTACACCTTC
.	TRBV4-1	once	TRBJ1-6	CASSQLSQATNSPLHF	TGCGCCAGCAGCCAACTTTCACAGGCCACGAATTCACCCCTCCACTTT
TRBD1	TRBV5-1	.	TRBJ1-1	CASSLTGGLGTEAFF	TGCGCCAGCAGCTTAACAGGGGGCCTCGGCACTGAAGCTTTCTTT
.	TRBV4-3	.	TRBJ2-2	CASSQEGADTGELFF	TGCGCCAGCAGCCAAGAGGGGGCGGACACCGGGGAGCTGTTTTTT
TRBD2	TRBV25-1	.	TRBJ2-7	CASGAGGRYEQYF	TGTGCCAGCGGCGCGGGAGGTAGATACGAGCAGTACTTC
TRBD2	TRBV5-4	.	TRBJ2-3	CASSLLLAGASTDTQYF	TGTGCCAGCAGCTTGCTTCTAGCGGGAGCTAGCACAGATACGCAGTATTTT
.	TRBV18	once	TRBJ1-2	CASSLRPDSYYTF	TGTGCCAGCTCACTAAGACCGGACAGCTACTACACCTTC
.	TRBV6-5	.	TRBJ2-6	CASSPRRFGANVLTF	TGTGCCAGCAGCCCAAGGAGGTTCGGGGCCAACGTCCTGACTTTC